Listed below are T cell receptor beta chains from one sample, sequenced in a study of blood T cell repertoires in COVID-19. Sequencing was performed with immunoSEQ multiplex PCR; in TCRdb, only in-frame clones are kept and a portion is missing. The sample yields some 120,000 clones, around 76% seen once. The sequenced material came from peripheral blood. The source of these receptors is a man aged 55 to 70 with acute or convalescent COVID-19. Both conserved end residues are part of each CDR3. A D gene is named only where the DNA matches it firmly. Clone size appears in some rows only: once, few, many, or a class for an expanded clone.

v_call: TRBV5-6
clone_size: NA
d_call: NA
j_call: TRBJ1-2
cdr3_nt: TGTGCCAGCAGCCCAAACCTGGGGGGGCATGGCTACACCTTC
cdr3_aa: CASSPNLGGHGYTF

v_call: TRBV24-1
clone_size: NA
d_call: TRBD2
j_call: TRBJ2-7
cdr3_nt: TGTGCCACCAGTGAGGGGACTAGCGGATCCTACGAGCAGTACTTC
cdr3_aa: CATSEGTSGSYEQYF

v_call: TRBV6-1
clone_size: NA
d_call: NA
j_call: TRBJ1-1
cdr3_nt: TGTGCCAGCAGTGAAAATGGACTGCGCATGAACACTGAAGCTTTCTTT
cdr3_aa: CASSENGLRMNTEAFF

v_call: TRBV19
clone_size: NA
d_call: NA
j_call: TRBJ1-5
cdr3_nt: TGTGCCAGTAGTATATTCATTGCAGGGCGTCAGCCCCAGCATTTT
cdr3_aa: CASSIFIAGRQPQHF

v_call: TRBV10-3
clone_size: NA
d_call: TRBD2
j_call: TRBJ2-1
cdr3_nt: TGTGCCATCAGCTCTAGCGGGGGGAACAATGAGCAGTTCTTC
cdr3_aa: CAISSSGGNNEQFF

v_call: TRBV11-1
clone_size: NA
d_call: NA
j_call: TRBJ2-3
cdr3_nt: TGTGCCAGCACCCCCTGGGACAAGAGCACAGATACGCAGTATTTT
cdr3_aa: CASTPWDKSTDTQYF

v_call: TRBV5-1
clone_size: NA
d_call: NA
j_call: TRBJ1-2
cdr3_nt: TGCGCCAGCGCATCGGACTATGGCTACACCTTC
cdr3_aa: CASASDYGYTF

v_call: TRBV27
clone_size: NA
d_call: TRBD1
j_call: TRBJ2-6
cdr3_nt: TGTGCCAGCAGTAAAGGACAGGGGTTTTCTGGGGCCAACGTCCTGACTTTC
cdr3_aa: CASSKGQGFSGANVLTF

v_call: TRBV7-9
clone_size: few
d_call: NA
j_call: TRBJ2-7
cdr3_nt: TGTGCCAGCAGCTCCTTTGGGGGGGGCAGCCCCTACGAGCAGTACTTC
cdr3_aa: CASSSFGGGSPYEQYF

v_call: TRBV7-9
clone_size: NA
d_call: NA
j_call: TRBJ1-1
cdr3_nt: TGTGCCAGCAGCTTAGTCTTAATGGGACTTGCCCTTGAAGCTTTCTTT
cdr3_aa: CASSLVLMGLALEAFF

v_call: TRBV28
clone_size: few
d_call: NA
j_call: TRBJ2-1
cdr3_nt: TGTGCCAGCAGTTTAAGGGGGAAAAATGAGCAGTTCTTC
cdr3_aa: CASSLRGKNEQFF

v_call: TRBV19
clone_size: once
d_call: NA
j_call: TRBJ1-2
cdr3_nt: TGTGCCAGTAGTATAGTCCCACCGCAGGGCTACACCTTC
cdr3_aa: CASSIVPPQGYTF

v_call: TRBV6-2/TRBV6-3
clone_size: NA
d_call: TRBD2
j_call: TRBJ2-5
cdr3_nt: TGTGCCAGCAGTCCCGGGACTAGCGGGAGCTCGGTCGAAGAGACCCAGTACTTC
cdr3_aa: CASSPGTSGSSVEETQYF